This T cell receptor (beta chain) was recovered during a study of blood T cell repertoires in COVID-19. As for the study in general: From the United States, Italy and Spain came samples of acute and convalescent COVID-19. T cells, B-cell-depleted T cells, or PBMCs provided the cDNA or gDNA that served as material.

CDR1 and CDR2 from the germline V gene are SGHRS and YFSETQ. The V gene lost 3 bases and the J gene lost 2 bases, with 14 bases spanning the gap. CDR3 length: 15 residues. This clone was detected only once. Only in-frame clones appear in the TCRdb table, and some are missing; sequencing was by immunoSEQ multiplex PCR. The sample yields about 670,000 clones, 75% to 90% seen once. The chain uses TRBV5-1 and TRBJ1-2; a weak D match, TRBD1 (6 bases). The TCR sequence derives from a woman in her late teens or twenties with acute or convalescent COVID-19. Specimen: peripheral blood. Here the CDR3 reads CASSSQTGSNYGYTF. The CDR3 region has the DNA TGCGCCAGCAGCTCCCAGACAGGTTCCAACTATGGCTACACCTTC.